These T cell receptor beta chains were read from a single sample in a study of blood T cell repertoires in COVID-19. Profiling relied on immunoSEQ multiplex PCR, and the TCRdb table lists in-frame clones only, not all of them. The sample carries a few hundred thousand clones, roughly 84% recorded once. The sample comprised PBMCs or T cells enriched from blood (not recorded which). The receptors shown here come from a woman aged 25-40 years who had recovered from COVID-19. CDR3s include the opening cysteine and the closing phenylalanine or tryptophan. Each record gives: D gene, clone size, V gene, J gene, CDR3 protein, CDR3 DNA. The D gene is left open where the match is weak. Clone size is given for some rows only: seen once, a few or many times, or a class if the clone is expanded.

D gene: .
clone size: .
V gene: TRBV4-2
J gene: TRBJ1-2
CDR3 protein: CASSQGEGRPDYGYTF
CDR3 DNA: TGTGCCAGCAGCCAAGGGGAGGGTCGCCCGGACTATGGCTACACCTTC

D gene: .
clone size: .
V gene: TRBV27
J gene: TRBJ2-5
CDR3 protein: CASSLGPGGSGLQETQYF
CDR3 DNA: TGTGCCAGCAGTTTAGGGCCAGGGGGGTCGGGATTACAAGAGACCCAGTACTTC

D gene: TRBD2
clone size: .
V gene: TRBV28
J gene: TRBJ2-7
CDR3 protein: CASSTPGLAGFDEQYF
CDR3 DNA: TGTGCCAGCAGTACCCCGGGACTAGCGGGATTTGACGAGCAGTACTTC

D gene: TRBD2
clone size: .
V gene: TRBV3-1/TRBV3-2
J gene: TRBJ2-7
CDR3 protein: CASSQVANGRRYEQYF
CDR3 DNA: TGTGCCAGCAGCCAAGTGGCGAACGGGAGGAGGTACGAGCAGTACTTC

D gene: .
clone size: .
V gene: TRBV21-1
J gene: TRBJ2-1
CDR3 protein: CASSSSRTSGRLNEQFF
CDR3 DNA: TGTGCCAGCAGCAGCTCTAGGACTAGCGGGAGGCTGAATGAGCAGTTCTTC

D gene: .
clone size: .
V gene: TRBV29-1
J gene: TRBJ2-7
CDR3 protein: CSVGAATYEQYF
CDR3 DNA: TGCAGCGTTGGGGCAGCAACCTACGAGCAGTACTTC

D gene: .
clone size: .
V gene: TRBV27
J gene: TRBJ2-2
CDR3 protein: CASSSWNTGELFF
CDR3 DNA: TGTGCCAGCAGTTCCTGGAACACCGGGGAGCTGTTTTTT

D gene: TRBD1
clone size: many
V gene: TRBV19
J gene: TRBJ1-5
CDR3 protein: CASRAGTGADQPQHF
CDR3 DNA: TGTGCCAGTAGGGCCGGGACAGGGGCGGATCAGCCCCAGCATTTT

D gene: .
clone size: .
V gene: TRBV28
J gene: TRBJ2-2
CDR3 protein: CASSGGARTGELFF
CDR3 DNA: TGTGCCAGCTCCGGCGGGGCGCGGACCGGGGAGCTGTTTTTT

D gene: TRBD1
clone size: once
V gene: TRBV27
J gene: TRBJ1-5
CDR3 protein: CASGGGTGRRDQPQHF
CDR3 DNA: TGTGCCAGCGGGGGGGGGACAGGGAGACGCGATCAGCCCCAGCATTTT

D gene: .
clone size: .
V gene: TRBV2
J gene: TRBJ1-1
CDR3 protein: CASSVQTGITEAFF
CDR3 DNA: TGTGCCAGCAGTGTCCAGACGGGGATCACTGAAGCTTTCTTT

D gene: .
clone size: .
V gene: TRBV2
J gene: TRBJ2-4
CDR3 protein: CASSDPLGRTGLAKNIQYF
CDR3 DNA: TGTGCCAGCAGTGACCCCTTGGGGAGGACCGGACTAGCCAAAAACATTCAGTACTTC

D gene: TRBD2
clone size: .
V gene: TRBV28
J gene: TRBJ2-1
CDR3 protein: CASSLSIPLAGEFF
CDR3 DNA: TGTGCCAGCAGTTTAAGTATTCCCCTAGCGGGAGAGTTCTTC

D gene: .
clone size: .
V gene: TRBV12-5
J gene: TRBJ1-2
CDR3 protein: CASGLVRRTNYGYTF
CDR3 DNA: TGTGCTAGTGGTTTGGTAAGGAGAACTAACTATGGCTACACCTTC

D gene: .
clone size: .
V gene: TRBV9
J gene: TRBJ2-7
CDR3 protein: CASSPRLSYEQYF
CDR3 DNA: TGTGCCAGCAGCCCCCGCCTGAGCTACGAGCAGTACTTC

D gene: .
clone size: .
V gene: TRBV5-4
J gene: TRBJ1-2
CDR3 protein: CAITGKRRNGGDGYTF
CDR3 DNA: TGTGCCATAACAGGGAAACGGCGGAACGGCGGAGATGGCTACACCTTC